This paragraph reports one TCR beta chain. This sample is drawn from a study of blood T cell repertoires in COVID-19. At the level of the study: The samples span acute and convalescent COVID-19 from the United States, Italy and Spain. Sources were T cells, B-cell-depleted T cells, or PBMCs; the material itself was cDNA or gDNA.

The trim removed 5 bases at V and 9 bases at J, leaving 8 bases unmatched. The CDR3 consists of 14 residues. Germline CDR1 SGHNT, CDR2 YYREEE (reference sequence). Original handling: Scientists estimated how many nucleated cells there were by amplifying reference gene primers. The data were produced by immunoSEQ multiplex PCR, yet TCRdb's version contains in-frame clones alone and is incomplete. V and J calls and clone size come straight from that table; D and trimming were deduced from the DNA. The data show approximately 82,000 clones, 70% to 90% seen once. The chain uses TRBV5-4 and TRBJ1-6; TRBD1 agrees at 7 bases. Sequenced sample: peripheral blood. The clonotype was recovered from a human donor in a cohort sampled during active COVID-19. This CDR3 reads CASSPDRDSSPLHF. CDR3 in DNA: TGTGCCAGCAGTCCCGACAGGGATAGTTCACCCCTCCACTTT.